This is a list of T cell receptor beta chains from one sample in a study of T cell changes during pregnancy in multiple sclerosis. TCRdb's table, derived via immunoSEQ multiplex PCR, lists solely in-frame clones and lacks some. The repertoire includes tens of thousands of clones, 90% of them detected once, and 2% to 2.5% sits in the top ten. This specimen consisted of peripheral blood, obtained in the first trimester of pregnancy. All receptors come from a female donor in good health, enrolled as a control in a pregnancy study. Both conserved end residues are part of each CDR3. The D gene is left open where the match is weak. Size tells how often a clone was seen (once, few, many) or the class of an expanded clone, and some rows leave it out.

d_call	v_call	clone_size	j_call	cdr3_nt	cdr3_aa
TRBD1	TRBV11-3	-	TRBJ2-2	TGTGCCAGCAGCTTAGGGGTACAGGGGGCCCGACCCACCGGGGAGCTGTTTTTT	CASSLGVQGARPTGELFF
TRBD1	TRBV29-1	few	TRBJ1-1	TGCAGCGCCGAGGGACAGTTGAACACTGAAGCTTTCTTT	CSAEGQLNTEAFF
-	TRBV19	-	TRBJ2-1	TGTGCCAGTAGTTCCTGGTCGGGGACTCCCCGTTTCTTC	CASSSWSGTPRFF
-	TRBV25-1	-	TRBJ1-1	TGTGCCAGCAGTTTAAGGCGGAGGGAAGCTTTCTTT	CASSLRRREAFF
TRBD1	TRBV19	-	TRBJ2-7	TGTGCCAGTAGTATAGCCTTGGCCGGGACAGGGGTAATCGAGCAGTACTTC	CASSIALAGTGVIEQYF
-	TRBV4-2	-	TRBJ2-1	TGTGCCAGCAGCCAAGGGGTCTCGGGTCTCGGAGTATACAATGAGCAGTTCTTC	CASSQGVSGLGVYNEQFF
-	TRBV2	-	TRBJ2-3	TGTGCCAGCAGTGAATATAGACAGTCCACAGATACGCAGTATTTT	CASSEYRQSTDTQYF
TRBD2	TRBV2	-	TRBJ2-7	TGTGCCAGCAGTGTAGCGGGAGTGGGCGAGCAGTACTTC	CASSVAGVGEQYF
TRBD1	TRBV5-6	-	TRBJ2-7	TGTGCCAGCAGACAGGGGGCGCGCTACGAGCAGTACTTC	CASRQGARYEQYF
TRBD1	TRBV18	-	TRBJ1-1	TGTGCCAGCTCACCGCTTACAGGGGCCACTGAAGCTTTCTTT	CASSPLTGATEAFF
TRBD2	TRBV5-8	-	TRBJ2-3	TGTGCCAGCAGCTGGGCGACTAGCGGAAATACAGATACGCAGTATTTT	CASSWATSGNTDTQYF
TRBD2	TRBV5-1	-	TRBJ2-1	TGCGCCAGCAGCACAGGGACTAGCGGGGTGGATGAGCAGTTCTTC	CASSTGTSGVDEQFF
-	TRBV7-8	-	TRBJ2-1	TGTGCCAGCAGCTTAGAAGCGGTCCTGAGCTCCTACAATGAGCAGTTCTTC	CASSLEAVLSSYNEQFF
-	TRBV7-9	-	TRBJ1-2	TGTGCCAGCAGCTACTCCGGGAGGACTTATGGCTACACCTTC	CASSYSGRTYGYTF
-	TRBV5-4	-	TRBJ1-4	TGTGCCAGCAGCTTACAGGGCCGACGTGAAAAACTGTTTTTT	CASSLQGRREKLFF
-	TRBV7-9	-	TRBJ2-7	TGTGCCAGCAGTCGCGGACAGTCCGCCTACGAGCAGTACTTC	CASSRGQSAYEQYF
TRBD1	TRBV5-6	-	TRBJ1-2	TGTGCCAGCAGCTTGGATCCGGGCAGGGGGTTGTTTCTTGGCTACACCTTC	CASSLDPGRGLFLGYTF
-	TRBV27	-	TRBJ2-2	TGTGCCACCGCAACCCAGGGATCTACCGGGGAGCTGTTTTTT	CATATQGSTGELFF
-	TRBV7-2	once	TRBJ1-4	TGTGCCAGCAGCTTCCAGATCGGGAAACGAGGGGAAAAACTGTTTTTT	CASSFQIGKRGEKLFF
TRBD2	TRBV5-1	-	TRBJ2-7	TGCGCCAGCAGCTTGGATAGCGGGACCTACGAGCAGTACTTC	CASSLDSGTYEQYF
-	TRBV5-6	-	TRBJ2-7	TGTGCCAGCAGCCCTGTCGGGGTCTCGGAGCAGTACTTC	CASSPVGVSEQYF
-	TRBV18	-	TRBJ2-2	TGTGCCAGCTCACCAGCAGGGTCCGGGGAGCTGTTTTTT	CASSPAGSGELFF
-	TRBV6-6	-	TRBJ2-1	TGTGCCAGCAGCCATCAGCCCGGGAACAATGAGCAGTTCTTC	CASSHQPGNNEQFF
-	TRBV28	-	TRBJ2-3	TGTGCCAGCAGTTACGTCGGGGAATACACAGATACGCAGTATTTT	CASSYVGEYTDTQYF
TRBD2	TRBV7-8	-	TRBJ2-5	TGTGCCAGCAGACAACCCGGCGTAGCGGGGGGAAAGACCCAGTACTTC	CASRQPGVAGGKTQYF
TRBD2	TRBV11-3	-	TRBJ2-1	TGTGCCAGCAGCTTAGATAATGTCAAGGTCGAAGCGGGGGGGTCCAATGAGCAGTTCTTC	CASSLDNVKVEAGGSNEQFF
-	TRBV19	-	TRBJ1-2	TGTGCCAGTAGGACTGCGATAGACGGAGAACTCTCCGGGGACACCTTC	CASRTAIDGELSGDTF
-	TRBV18	-	TRBJ2-4	TGTGCCAGCTCACCACCTGGAGGGACGGGAAACATTCAGTACTTC	CASSPPGGTGNIQYF
-	TRBV4-1	few	TRBJ1-1	TGCGCCAGCAGTCAACAGGGTAGGGGGAAAAACACTGAAGCTTTCTTT	CASSQQGRGKNTEAFF
-	TRBV2	-	TRBJ2-3	TGTGCCAGCAGGATAGAGCATACGCAGTATTTT	CASRIEHTQYF
-	TRBV5-5	-	TRBJ2-7	TGTGCCAGCAGCTTGTTCCTCTCCTACGAGCAGTACTTC	CASSLFLSYEQYF
TRBD1	TRBV28	-	TRBJ1-5	TGTGCCAGCAGTTTAGGGACAGGGGGCAATCAGCCCCAGCGTTTT	CASSLGTGGNQPQRF
-	TRBV6-5	-	TRBJ1-5	TGTGCCAGCAGTTCCCAGGGAGGGAACAATCAGCCCCAGCATTTT	CASSSQGGNNQPQHF
TRBD1	TRBV4-1	-	TRBJ2-2	TGCGCCAGCAGCCATGGACAGGGACACCGGGAGCTGTTTTTT	CASSHGQGHRELFF
TRBD1	TRBV5-5	-	TRBJ1-1	TGTGCCAGCAGCCGACAGGGGTGGGGCACTGAAGCTTTCTTT	CASSRQGWGTEAFF
TRBD1	TRBV30	-	TRBJ1-3	TGTGCCTGGAGTGGACAGGGATTCTCTGGAAACACCATATATTTT	CAWSGQGFSGNTIYF
-	TRBV5-1	-	TRBJ2-1	TGCGCCAGCTTCAGCGGGTCCGGCTACAATGAGCAGTTCTTC	CASFSGSGYNEQFF
-	TRBV5-4	few	TRBJ1-2	TGTGCCAGCAGCTTTTCAAATGGCTACACCTTC	CASSFSNGYTF
TRBD1	TRBV6-5	-	TRBJ1-2	TGTGCCAGCACCGACAGGGCCGGTGGCTACACCTTC	CASTDRAGGYTF
TRBD1	TRBV30	-	TRBJ1-2	TGTGCCTGGTTACAGGGGGCAGGGGGCTACACCTTC	CAWLQGAGGYTF
TRBD2	TRBV4-2	-	TRBJ2-3	TGTGCCAGCAGCCAAGATACTAGCGGGGGGCCAGATACGCAGTATTTT	CASSQDTSGGPDTQYF
-	TRBV14	-	TRBJ1-1	TGTGCCAGCAGCCAAGGGCAAGGGGGGAACACTGAAGCTTTCTTT	CASSQGQGGNTEAFF
-	TRBV18	-	TRBJ2-7	TGTGCCAGCTCGCCAAAGCGCGAGCAGTACTTC	CASSPKREQYF
-	TRBV6-1	-	TRBJ1-6	TGTGCCAGCAGTGAAGCGACACCGGGAGTTACCCTCCACTTT	CASSEATPGVTLHF
-	TRBV28	-	TRBJ2-7	TGTGCCAGCAGTTTAGGGCGCTCCTACGAGCAGTACTTC	CASSLGRSYEQYF
-	TRBV7-9	-	TRBJ2-3	TGTGCCAGCACCCCGGTGGGGGGGCCTCGAGATACGCAGTATTTT	CASTPVGGPRDTQYF
-	TRBV19	-	TRBJ1-1	TGTGCCAGTAATCGGTTCAACACTGAAGCTTTCTTT	CASNRFNTEAFF
TRBD2	TRBV11-2	-	TRBJ2-1	TGTGCCAGCAGCCAAAGGGGGCTAGCGGGGATTTACAATGAGCAGTTCTTC	CASSQRGLAGIYNEQFF
-	TRBV29-1	once	TRBJ1-2	TGCAGCGTTGAAGATCCGGAACTAGGACAGTATGGCTACACCTTC	CSVEDPELGQYGYTF
TRBD1	TRBV4-2	-	TRBJ1-2	TGTGCCAGCAGCCAGACCGGGACAGGGCTTTCTGGCTACACCTTC	CASSQTGTGLSGYTF
TRBD2	TRBV15	-	TRBJ2-3	TGTGCCACCAGCTTTAGCGGGGGGGCCACAGATACGCAGTATTTT	CATSFSGGATDTQYF
TRBD1	TRBV6-6	-	TRBJ1-5	TGTGCCAGCAGCCGGGGACAGGCAACCAATCGAATGCATTTT	CASSRGQATNRMHF
-	TRBV19	few	TRBJ2-7	TGTGCCAGTAGTATGCGGACAGCCTACGAGCAGTACTTC	CASSMRTAYEQYF
-	TRBV6-5	-	TRBJ2-7	TGTGCCAGCAGTTCGGGACTTTTCTACGAGCAGTACTTC	CASSSGLFYEQYF
TRBD1	TRBV9	-	TRBJ1-5	TGTGCCAGCAGCGTAGGTGGCAGGGGGAATCAGCCCCAGCATTTT	CASSVGGRGNQPQHF